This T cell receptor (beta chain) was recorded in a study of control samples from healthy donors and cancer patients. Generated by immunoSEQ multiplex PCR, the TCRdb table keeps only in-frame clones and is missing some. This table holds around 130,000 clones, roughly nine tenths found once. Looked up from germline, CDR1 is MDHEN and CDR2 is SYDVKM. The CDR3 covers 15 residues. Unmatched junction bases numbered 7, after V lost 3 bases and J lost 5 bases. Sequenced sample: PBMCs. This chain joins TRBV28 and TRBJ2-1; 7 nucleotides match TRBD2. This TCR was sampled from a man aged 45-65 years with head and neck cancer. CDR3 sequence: CASSLGGSRDNEQFF. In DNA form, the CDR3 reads TGTGCCAGCAGTTTGGGCGGGAGCCGCGACAATGAGCAGTTCTTC.